This T cell receptor beta chain stems from a study of CD8+ T cells in alopecia areata. Alopecia areata patients had lesional scalp punch biopsies and peripheral blood taken from them. A FACSAria was used to sort CD4+ and CD8+ T cells. These cells came from PBMCs. Reverse transcribed after extraction, RNA yielded cDNA as the sequencing template. TCRdb's table, derived via immunoSEQ multiplex PCR, lists solely in-frame clones and lacks some. The sample records 150,000 or so clones, under 60% being singletons. This CDR3 has 14 amino acids. The germline V gene encodes CDR1 SQVTM and CDR2 ANQGSEA. V was shortened by 3 bases and J by 6 bases, with 17 bases between the two germline ends.

The clonotype originates from a human donor with alopecia areata. This sample comprised CD4+ T cells sorted from blood, obtained at week 0. The rearrangement joins TRBV29-1 to TRBJ1-1; D might be TRBD1 (5 bases). CDR3 bases: TGCAGCGTTGACCGCCAGTCTATGGGGCCTGAAGCTTTCTTT. It is translated as CSVDRQSMGPEAFF.